The rows below give T cell receptor beta chains drawn from one sample of a study of CD8 T cells in Susac syndrome. TCRdb re-called the immunoSEQ multiplex PCR reads through MiXCR, storing one row per CDR3 protein. The repertoire holds some 150,000 distinct CDR3 sequences, with 95% to 96% as singletons. Sequenced input: CD8+ T cells from PBMCs. The receptors were gathered from a human donor with multiple sclerosis. CDR3s include the opening cysteine and the closing phenylalanine or tryptophan. A D gene is named only where the DNA matches it firmly. Clone size is not always given. Where it is, it says once, few, many or a class for expanded clones.

D: -
V: TRBV4-1
size: -
J: TRBJ2-6
DNA: TGCGCCAGCAGCCAGATACAGGGTGGGGCCAACGTCCTGACTTTC
CDR3: CASSQIQGGANVLTF

D: TRBD1
V: TRBV15
size: once
J: TRBJ1-4
DNA: TGTGCCACCAGTGGGACAGGGGAGGAAAAACTGTTTTTT
CDR3: CATSGTGEEKLFF

D: TRBD1
V: TRBV5-1
size: -
J: TRBJ1-1
DNA: TGCGCCAGCAGCCCCGGGACAGGGAAGGATCAGGACGCTTTCTTT
CDR3: CASSPGTGKDQDAFF

D: -
V: TRBV21-1
size: once
J: TRBJ2-1
DNA: TGTGCCAGCGCGCAGGGGGCATGGGAGCAGTTCTTC
CDR3: CASAQGAWEQFF

D: -
V: TRBV3-1
size: once
J: TRBJ2-7
DNA: TGTGCCAGCAGCCAAGGAATTTCCGGCCCGGTCTACGAGCAGTACTTC
CDR3: CASSQGISGPVYEQYF

D: -
V: TRBV20-1
size: -
J: TRBJ2-3
DNA: TGCAGTGCTAGAGATGGGGCAATTAGGTTGGCAGATACGCAGTATTTT
CDR3: CSARDGAIRLADTQYF

D: TRBD2
V: TRBV27
size: -
J: TRBJ2-3
DNA: TGTGCCAGCAGTTTGGGGCTAGCGGGGTCGGATACGCAGTATTTT
CDR3: CASSLGLAGSDTQYF

D: TRBD1
V: TRBV12-3/TRBV12-4
size: -
J: TRBJ1-2
DNA: TGTGCCAGCAGTTTAGGGGTACAGGGGCGGAATGGCTACACCTTC
CDR3: CASSLGVQGRNGYTF

D: TRBD1
V: TRBV12-3/TRBV12-4
size: -
J: TRBJ1-1
DNA: TGTGCCAGCAGCGCCGACGACAGGGCGATAGGCACTGAAGCTTTCTTT
CDR3: CASSADDRAIGTEAFF

D: -
V: TRBV19
size: once
J: TRBJ1-1
DNA: TGTGCCAGTAGTCCCGAGACTTACAGGGCTGAAGCTTTCTTT
CDR3: CASSPETYRAEAFF

D: TRBD1
V: TRBV13
size: -
J: TRBJ1-1
DNA: TGTGCCAGCAGCACCCGACAGGGGAAGAATGAAGCTTTCTTT
CDR3: CASSTRQGKNEAFF

D: TRBD1
V: TRBV30
size: -
J: TRBJ1-1
DNA: TGTGCCTGGAGGTCGGGACAGGGGGCTTGGGAGAACACTGAAGCTTTCTTT
CDR3: CAWRSGQGAWENTEAFF

D: -
V: TRBV11-2
size: -
J: TRBJ1-2
DNA: TGTGCCAGCAGCTTTTCTAATTATGGCTACACCTTC
CDR3: CASSFSNYGYTF

D: -
V: TRBV20-1
size: -
J: TRBJ2-1
DNA: TGCAGTGCTTCCGAAGATGCCTTTCTTTCGGAGAATGAGCAGTTCTTC
CDR3: CSASEDAFLSENEQFF

D: -
V: TRBV12-3/TRBV12-4
size: few
J: TRBJ2-2
DNA: TGTGCCAGCAGCCACACCGGGGAGCTGTTTTTT
CDR3: CASSHTGELFF

D: -
V: TRBV14
size: -
J: TRBJ2-7
DNA: TGTGCCAGCAGCCAGGACCGAATCGGCTACGAGCAGTACTTC
CDR3: CASSQDRIGYEQYF

D: -
V: TRBV27
size: -
J: TRBJ1-1
DNA: TGTGCCAGCAGTTTAGTCAGGGAGAACACTGAAGCTTTCTTT
CDR3: CASSLVRENTEAFF

D: -
V: TRBV20-1
size: -
J: TRBJ1-2
DNA: TGCAGTGCAAATAACCCGGGACGGGGACGGGCTAACTATGGCTACACCTTC
CDR3: CSANNPGRGRANYGYTF

D: TRBD2
V: TRBV5-1
size: -
J: TRBJ2-3
DNA: TGCGCCAGCAGACCAGCGGGGGGGAGCACAGATACGCAGTATTTT
CDR3: CASRPAGGSTDTQYF

D: -
V: TRBV9
size: -
J: TRBJ2-1
DNA: TGTGCCAGCAGCCTCACACCCTACAATGAGCAGTTCTTC
CDR3: CASSLTPYNEQFF

D: -
V: TRBV3-1
size: -
J: TRBJ1-1
DNA: TGTGCCAGCAGCCCGGGACCGAACACTGAAGCTTTCTTT
CDR3: CASSPGPNTEAFF

D: TRBD2
V: TRBV4-2
size: -
J: TRBJ2-3
DNA: TGTGCCAGCAGCCAAGTCGGGCGGGGGAATCGAGGCGGAGATACGCAGTATTTT
CDR3: CASSQVGRGNRGGDTQYF

D: -
V: TRBV9
size: -
J: TRBJ1-3
DNA: TGTGCCAGCAGCGTAGCAGAGGGGTACTCTGGAAACACCATATATTTT
CDR3: CASSVAEGYSGNTIYF

D: -
V: TRBV7-9
size: -
J: TRBJ1-5
DNA: TGTGCCAGCAGCTTATCCTCGTCCTGGGGCAATCAGCCCCAGCATTTT
CDR3: CASSLSSSWGNQPQHF

D: -
V: TRBV14
size: -
J: TRBJ2-7
DNA: TGTGCCAGCAGCCAAGATCCGACCGGGCTGAACTACGAGCAGTACTTC
CDR3: CASSQDPTGLNYEQYF

D: -
V: TRBV5-6
size: -
J: TRBJ2-7
DNA: TGTGCCAGCAGCTTCGGACAGCCCTCCTACGAGCAGTACTTC
CDR3: CASSFGQPSYEQYF